Below are 26 T cell receptor beta chains sequenced from a single sample in a study of blood T cell repertoires in COVID-19. Produced via immunoSEQ multiplex PCR; TCRdb's table is partial and in-frame only. The data hold about 400,000 clones, with roughly 88% observed a single time. Sequencing was done on a sample of PBMCs or T cells enriched from blood (not recorded which). These receptors came from a woman aged 40 to 50 with acute COVID-19.

The chain employs TRBV5-1 and TRBJ1-5, with D tentatively TRBD1 (5 bases). CDR1 and CDR2 from the germline V gene are SGHRS and YFSETQ. This CDR3 is 15 amino acids long. V shed 5 bases and J shed 0 bases, with 12 bases lying between them. CDR3 protein: CASSLTVDSNQPQHF. The CDR3 DNA follows: TGCGCCAGCAGTTTGACAGTGGATAGCAATCAGCCCCAGCATTTT.

The chain links TRBV7-9 to TRBJ1-5; D unresolved. CDR1 SEHNR and CDR2 FQNEAQ come from the germline V gene (reference sequence). The CDR3 has 16 amino acids. The ends were cut back, 0 bases at V and 4 bases at J, with 13 bases in the middle. The CDR3 sequence is CASSLAGGVENQPQHF. Here the CDR3 DNA reads TGTGCCAGCAGCTTAGCAGGCGGGGTCGAAAATCAGCCCCAGCATTTT.

The rearrangement joins TRBV10-1 to TRBJ2-7, with 11 bases that match TRBD2. Trimming removed 6 bases from V and 6 bases from J; junction bases left unmatched: 7. In germline, CDR1 is WNHNN, CDR2 SYGVQD (reference sequence). The CDR3 has 14 amino acids. Written as DNA, the CDR3 is TGCGCCAGCAGCCTTAGCGGGGGGGCCGGCGAGCAGTACTTC. Its protein product is CASSLSGGAGEQYF.

V gene TRBV25-1 combines with J gene TRBJ1-4, with TRBD1 matching 9 bases. The germline gives CDR1 MGHDK, CDR2 SYGVNS. The CDR3 is made up of 12 amino acids. J lost 7 bases, V lost 8 bases, and 2 bases had no gene match. CDR3 coding DNA: TGTGCCAGCCGACAGGGGGGTGAAAAACTGTTTTTT. Its protein product is CASRQGGEKLFF.

This chain uses TRBV10-3 with TRBJ2-7, with D perhaps TRBD1 (5 bases). CDR3 size: 13 residues. The germline V gene has CDR1 ENHRY and CDR2 SYGVKD. V was shortened by 8 bases and J by 1 base, with 12 bases between the two germline ends. CDR3 loop: CAIGLGVSYEQYF. DNA of the CDR3: TGTGCCATCGGTTTAGGGGTTTCCTACGAGCAGTACTTC.

The chain has TRBV5-8 and TRBJ2-1; 9 positions agree with TRBD1. The CDR3 extends over 15 amino acids. Trimming removed 4 bases from V and 1 base from J; junction bases left unmatched: 3. CDR1 and CDR2 (germline): SGHTS, YDEGEE. CDR3 loop: CASSVGQGSYNEQFF. CDR3 nucleotides: TGTGCCAGCAGCGTGGGACAGGGTTCCTACAATGAGCAGTTCTTC.

This chain uses TRBV27 with TRBJ1-3; D is ambiguous. V gave up 0 bases and J gave up 2 bases, with 8 bases separating them. The germline CDR1 and CDR2 sequences are MNHEY and SMNVEV (reference sequence). This CDR3 region has 15 residues. CDR3 amino acids: CASSLSWQAGNTIYF. The CDR3 DNA follows: TGTGCCAGCAGTTTATCGTGGCAGGCTGGAAACACCATATATTTT.

The chain joins TRBV29-1 to TRBJ2-7, with 8 bases aligning to TRBD1. The V gene end was trimmed by 1 base and the J gene end by 4 bases; junction bases not matched to a gene: 0. Germline V CDR1 and CDR2: SQVTM, ANQGSEA. The CDR3 totals 12 residues. The CDR3 here is CSVEGTGYEQYF. DNA of the CDR3: TGCAGCGTTGAAGGGACAGGGTACGAGCAGTACTTC.

The genes are TRBV29-1 and TRBJ2-1; the match to TRBD2 covers 11 bases. Losses at the gene ends were 4 bases for V and 5 bases for J; bases not matched to a gene: 4. The length of the CDR3 is 14 residues. CDR1 and CDR2 from the germline V gene are SQVTM and ANQGSEA. The CDR3 DNA sequence: TGCAGCGTTGCCCCTAGCGGGGGGAACAATGAGCAGTTCTTC. Its translation: CSVAPSGGNNEQFF.

J is TRBJ2-1 and V is TRBV5-1, with 10 bases matching TRBD2. Germline-derived CDR1 and CDR2 are SGHRS and YFSETQ. The CDR3 loop spans 15 amino acids. V lost 0 bases to trimming and J lost 7 bases; unmatched junction nucleotides: 4. DNA for the CDR3: TGCGCCAGCAGCTTGGGGCTAGCGGGGGTTAATGAGCAGTTCTTC. Encoded protein: CASSLGLAGVNEQFF.

The gene calls are TRBV19 and TRBJ1-4, with 8 positions matching TRBD1. V lost 4 bases and J lost 6; bases outside the gene matches: 7. The CDR3 extends over 15 amino acids. Per the germline V gene, CDR1 is LNHDA and CDR2 is SQIVND (reference sequence). The CDR3 sequence is CASSKSGGVYEKLFF. The CDR3 DNA follows: TGTGCCAGTAGTAAATCAGGGGGCGTATATGAAAAACTGTTTTTT. The full variable domain, its missing parts supplied by reference TRBV19 and TRBJ1-4, is DGGITQSPKYLFRKEGQNVTLSCEQNLNHDAMYWYRQDPGQGLRLIYYSQIVNDFQKGDIAEGYSVSREKKESFPLTVTSAQKNPTAFYLCASSKSGGVYEKLFFGSGTQLSVL.

Here the CDR3 DNA reads TGCGCCAGCAGTGTTTCACAAGAGACCCAGTACTTC. This codes for CASSVSQETQYF. The chain combines TRBV10-2 with TRBJ2-5; no definite D call. Trimming removed 4 bases at V and 2 bases at J, with 5 bases between. Germline V lookup: CDR1 WSHSY, CDR2 SAAADI. The length of the CDR3 is 12 residues.

The V call is TRBV10-1, the J call TRBJ1-2; D ambiguous. Germline V lookup: CDR1 WNHNN, CDR2 SYGVQD (reference sequence). CDR3 length: 13 residues. The ends were cut back, 5 bases at V and 5 bases at J, with 12 bases in the middle. CDR3 coding DNA: TGCGCCAGCAGTCCAAGCAGGAATTATGGCTACACCTTC. It translates to CASSPSRNYGYTF.

The chain joins TRBV5-8 to TRBJ2-3; 8 bases map to TRBD2. V dropped 0 bases and J dropped 5; count of bases not matched to a gene: 5. CDR1 is SGHTS, CDR2 YDEGEE, per germline. CDR3 length: 15 residues. The CDR3 sequence is CASSLAGGALDTQYF. The CDR3 region has the DNA TGTGCCAGCAGCTTGGCCGGGGGGGCCCTAGATACGCAGTATTTT.

This chain connects TRBV12-3 or TRBV12-4 to TRBJ2-7; D is perhaps TRBD2 (7 bases). The CDR3 contains 13 residues. Between the trimmed V and J ends, which lost 10 bases and 3 bases, there was a span of 16 bases. Here the CDR3 reads CATSFGGLYEQYF. CDR3 DNA: TGTGCCACCAGCTTCGGGGGGCTCTACGAGCAGTACTTC.

In this sample, this clone turned up once. The V gene is TRBV20-1, the J gene TRBJ2-7, with a tentative D call TRBD2 (6 bases). Trimming pared 3 bases from V and 1 base from J, leaving 19 bases between. Germline lookup yields CDR1 DFQATT and CDR2 SNEGSKA (reference sequence). The CDR3 consists of 16 residues. The CDR3 sequence is CSASPPRAGISYEQYF. DNA of the CDR3: TGCAGTGCTAGTCCTCCCAGGGCGGGGATTTCCTACGAGCAGTACTTC.

CDR3: CASSVVKGDSGNTIYF. The CDR3 bases are TGTGCCAGCAGCGTAGTGAAAGGGGATTCTGGAAACACCATATATTTT. This chain uses TRBV9 with TRBJ1-3; D may be TRBD1 (5 bases). Germline V gene data show CDR1 as SGDLS and CDR2 as YYNGEE. V lost 0 bases, J lost 1 base, and 11 bases lay in between. The CDR3 spans 16 residues. The variable domain in full, completed from reference TRBV9 and TRBJ1-3, reads DSGVTQTPKHLITATGQRVTLRCSPRSGDLSVYWYQQSLDQGLQFLIQYYNGEERAKGNILERFSAQQFPDLHSELNLSSLELGDSALYFCASSVVKGDSGNTIYFGEGSWLTVV.

The J gene is TRBJ2-1, the V gene TRBV11-2, with D perhaps matching TRBD1 (6 bases). This CDR3 has 14 residues. Germline V CDR1 and CDR2: SGHAT, FQNNGV. With 0 bases removed from V and 9 bases from J, the gap between germline ends came to 12 bases. The CDR3 reads CASSLDGGKSEQFF. In nucleotides, the CDR3 is TGTGCCAGCAGCTTAGATGGGGGCAAAAGTGAGCAGTTCTTC.

The chain employs TRBV6-5 and TRBJ1-4; D is unresolved. This CDR3 is 12 amino acids long. The V and J ends lost 8 bases and 2 bases respectively, with 6 bases between them. CDR1 is MNHEY, CDR2 SVGAGI, per germline. The CDR3 DNA reads TGTGCCAGCGCCAGGACTAATGAAAAACTGTTTTTT. Residues: CASARTNEKLFF.

V and J are TRBV10-3 and TRBJ1-1, with D tentatively TRBD1 (5 bases). Germline CDR1 reads ENHRY; CDR2 reads SYGVKD. The V end lost 0 bases, the J end lost 4 bases, and 15 bases lay between the germline ends. The CDR3 is 16 amino acids. As DNA, the CDR3 is TGTGCCATCAGTGAGTCAAAGGGGATCGTGGGCACTGAAGCTTTCTTT. It yields the protein CAISESKGIVGTEAFF.

This chain connects TRBV5-1 to TRBJ1-4; D not certain. Trimming removed 1 base from V and 7 bases from J, with 11 bases in between. This CDR3 has 14 amino acids. Germline CDR1 reads SGHRS; CDR2 reads YFSETQ. This chain's CDR3 is CASSLTEEGEKLFF. The CDR3, as DNA: TGCGCCAGCAGCTTGACCGAAGAGGGTGAAAAACTGTTTTTT.

The chain carries TRBV30 and TRBJ2-3; possibly TRBD2 for D (6 bases). The ends were cut back, 4 bases at V and 2 bases at J, with 16 bases in the middle. CDR1 and CDR2 (germline): GTSNPN, SVGIG (reference sequence). The length of the CDR3 is 15 residues. The CDR3 DNA reads TGTGCCTGGAAGGCGGGACCCCCGAACACAGATACGCAGTATTTT. Residues: CAWKAGPPNTDTQYF.

CDR3 amino acids: CASSEGSGGWNEQFF. The CDR3 DNA sequence: TGTGCCAGCAGTGAAGGAAGCGGGGGATGGAATGAGCAGTTCTTC. This sequence joins TRBV6-1 and TRBJ2-1, with TRBD2 matching over 8 bases. The ends lost 1 base at V and 7 bases at J; junction bases unmatched: 6. This CDR3 region has 15 residues. Germline V gene data show CDR1 as MNHNS and CDR2 as SASEGT.

The chain recombines TRBV2 with TRBJ2-5; 11 nucleotides agree with TRBD1. Germline V gene lookup returns CDR1 SNHLY and CDR2 FYNNEI. The CDR3 is 13 amino acids. The V gene end was trimmed by 8 bases and the J gene end by 5 bases; junction bases not matched to a gene: 4. The CDR3 sequence: CASGGQGVETQYF. The CDR3 DNA reads TGTGCCAGCGGGGGACAGGGGGTTGAGACCCAGTACTTC.

The chain combines TRBV5-5 with TRBJ2-3, with 8 bases matching TRBD1. The germline CDR1 and CDR2 sequences are SGHKS and YYEKEE (reference sequence). The V segment lost 3 bases and the J segment 3 bases; nucleotides outside the gene matches: 6. The CDR3 is 15 residues long. CDR3 sequence reads: CASSSGQGATDTQYF. The CDR3 DNA reads TGTGCCAGCAGCTCCGGACAGGGCGCGACAGATACGCAGTATTTT.

The chain is built from TRBV5-1 and TRBJ2-3, with TRBD2 matching 7 bases. The V and J ends lost 0 bases and 2 bases, in that order; junction bases with no gene match: 6. The CDR3 is made up of 16 amino acids. Germline V gene sequence: CDR1 SGHRS, CDR2 YFSETQ. The CDR3 DNA sequence: TGCGCCAGCAGCTTGGTAGTGGCGGGGGACACAGATACGCAGTATTTT. Translated: CASSLVVAGDTDTQYF.